This is a list of T cell receptor beta chains from one sample in a study of tumor-infiltrating lymphocytes in primary liver carcinoma. MiXCR, applied by TCRdb to the multiplex PCR reads, yields one record per CDR3 protein. The sample holds tens of thousands of distinct CDR3 sequences, around 71% seen once. Sequencing was carried out using liver tumor tissue from sampling region 3. Every receptor here comes from a woman aged 25 to 39 with primary liver carcinoma and hepatitis B virus infection. CDR3s leave out the opening cysteine and the closing phenylalanine or tryptophan. Part of the rows lack a size; the others show once, few, many or a class for expanded clones.

CDR3aa: AIMEAGGEQF
v_gene: TRBV10-2
j_gene: TRBJ2-1
abundance: .

CDR3aa: ASSQEMKGSSYEKY
v_gene: TRBV4-2
j_gene: TRBJ2-7
abundance: .

CDR3aa: ASRPSGVSTDRQY
v_gene: TRBV11-2
j_gene: TRBJ2-3
abundance: .

CDR3aa: ASSHQGSGSPSDTRY
v_gene: TRBV11-2
j_gene: TRBJ2-3
abundance: .

CDR3aa: ASSFVGVTEAF
v_gene: TRBV5-6
j_gene: TRBJ1-1
abundance: .

CDR3aa: TSSERFLVLRSSYGHT
v_gene: TRBV6-1
j_gene: TRBJ1-2
abundance: .

CDR3aa: ISSPYRRQVNSYEQY
v_gene: TRBV11-2
j_gene: TRBJ2-7
abundance: .

CDR3aa: ASRFGEGGSFYGYT
v_gene: TRBV28
j_gene: TRBJ1-2
abundance: many

CDR3aa: ASSQGFAGTMHTQY
v_gene: TRBV4-3
j_gene: TRBJ2-3
abundance: few

CDR3aa: ASSTFPGSEETQY
v_gene: TRBV12-3/TRBV12-4
j_gene: TRBJ2-5
abundance: .

CDR3aa: ALRDYNEQF
v_gene: TRBV29-1
j_gene: TRBJ2-1
abundance: .

CDR3aa: AISQAATGGHISYEQY
v_gene: TRBV4-3
j_gene: TRBJ2-7
abundance: .

CDR3aa: ASSLGTSGSLEQF
v_gene: TRBV11-3
j_gene: TRBJ2-1
abundance: many

CDR3aa: ASSPWGTSGGRSYEQY
v_gene: TRBV11-2
j_gene: TRBJ2-7
abundance: many

CDR3aa: ATSGDWDFTGELF
v_gene: TRBV24-1
j_gene: TRBJ2-2
abundance: many

CDR3aa: TSSSQSYEQY
v_gene: TRBV12-3/TRBV12-4
j_gene: TRBJ2-7
abundance: .

CDR3aa: ASSPIDTHRELF
v_gene: TRBV5-4
j_gene: TRBJ2-2
abundance: .

CDR3aa: ASSLDLSGLAGEGIDTQY
v_gene: TRBV11-2
j_gene: TRBJ2-3
abundance: many

CDR3aa: ASSYQTVPRRTDTHY
v_gene: TRBV6-6
j_gene: TRBJ2-3
abundance: .

CDR3aa: ASSSTETQY
v_gene: TRBV11-2
j_gene: TRBJ2-5
abundance: .

CDR3aa: ASSLSLGGRIVTKHTQY
v_gene: TRBV11-2
j_gene: TRBJ2-3
abundance: many

CDR3aa: ASSFRTGGVETQY
v_gene: TRBV5-8
j_gene: TRBJ2-5
abundance: many

CDR3aa: ASSAGHSLNTGELF
v_gene: TRBV11-2
j_gene: TRBJ2-2
abundance: .

CDR3aa: ASSFREEDGYT
v_gene: TRBV7-9
j_gene: TRBJ1-2
abundance: many

CDR3aa: ASSILADGTDTQY
v_gene: TRBV6-2/TRBV6-3
j_gene: TRBJ2-3
abundance: .

CDR3aa: VISGSAARQGTQY
v_gene: TRBV10-3
j_gene: TRBJ2-5
abundance: .

CDR3aa: VSSPDSRCRGQF
v_gene: TRBV11-2
j_gene: TRBJ2-1
abundance: .

CDR3aa: ASNLLLGAYDEQF
v_gene: TRBV5-4
j_gene: TRBJ2-1
abundance: .

CDR3aa: ARSYGEGSSYNEQF
v_gene: TRBV6-2/TRBV6-3
j_gene: TRBJ2-1
abundance: once

CDR3aa: AIRFATRELF
v_gene: TRBV28
j_gene: TRBJ2-2
abundance: once

CDR3aa: ANSLARRAYEQY
v_gene: TRBV11-2
j_gene: TRBJ2-7
abundance: many

CDR3aa: ASSSPGTRNTGEQF
v_gene: TRBV5-5
j_gene: TRBJ2-2
abundance: .

CDR3aa: VTSCSYEQY
v_gene: TRBV11-3
j_gene: TRBJ2-7
abundance: .

CDR3aa: ASGSGEALDTDTQY
v_gene: TRBV28
j_gene: TRBJ2-3
abundance: .

CDR3aa: AGSLNHGQGYRGEQF
v_gene: TRBV11-2
j_gene: TRBJ2-1
abundance: .